This T cell receptor beta chain came from a study of T cells after yellow fever vaccination. Notes on the study in general: Reappearance after the booster was seen for most primary-vaccination clones, at 95% to 96% CD4 and around 90% CD8.

The 5'RACE template-switching step produced TCR cDNA and added a universal primer site and UMIs. TCRdb reprocessed the 5' RACE reads with MiXCR, giving one entry per CDR3 protein. Of under 250,000 distinct CDR3 sequences in the sample, around 3.1% are singletons; the top ten hold 2.5% to 3.5%. In regard to this clonotype: What it binds is not known.

With 2 bases clipped from V and 6 bases from J, the junction kept 8 bases outside the gene matches. The CDR3 is 16 amino acids. Germline values: CDR1 MNHEY, CDR2 SVGEGT. This rearrangement joins TRBV6-2 or TRBV6-3 to TRBJ2-1, with 9 bases aligning to TRBD2. The clonotype was recovered from a man aged 18 to 30 who received the YFV17D yellow fever vaccine. The sample consisted of CD4+ T cells sorted from PBMCs, taken 10 days after the yellow fever booster vaccination. In DNA, the CDR3 is TGTGCCAGCAGTTACGGTCGGGCGGGGGGGCGCAATGAGCAGTTCTTC. Translating gives CASSYGRAGGRNEQFF.